This paragraph covers one TCR beta chain sequence. Its antigen is unidentified. Assay execution proceeded at the deep level. Several immunoSEQ plates held equal portions of the genomic DNA taken from each subset. The protocol was immunoSEQ multiplex PCR, while the TCRdb copy is restricted to in-frame clones and leaves out a portion. The sample holds approximately 1.9 million clones; over 85% are singletons and the top ten take 1.5% to 2%. The data stem from a study of shared clonotypes between healthy human individuals. Regarding the study as a whole: The study found approximately 5% of naive CD4 clonotypes shared across a handful of donors.

CD45RO-negative CD8 cells positively selected for CCR7 made up the naive population, which excluded terminally differentiated effector memory CD45RA+ cells. Deletions cut 0 bases from V and 6 bases from J, with 9 bases between. In germline, CDR1 is MNHEY, CDR2 SMNVEV (reference sequence). This CDR3 region has 15 residues. The origin of this receptor is a man younger than 30 in good health. Some clones in this sample may be carry-over from other donors' samples. The source material was naive CD8+ T cells from PBMCs. This chain uses TRBV27 with TRBJ1-6, with unresolved D. The CDR3 sequence: CASSLSVETNSPLHF. The CDR3 coding sequence is TGTGCCAGCAGTTTATCGGTGGAGACTAATTCACCCCTCCACTTT.